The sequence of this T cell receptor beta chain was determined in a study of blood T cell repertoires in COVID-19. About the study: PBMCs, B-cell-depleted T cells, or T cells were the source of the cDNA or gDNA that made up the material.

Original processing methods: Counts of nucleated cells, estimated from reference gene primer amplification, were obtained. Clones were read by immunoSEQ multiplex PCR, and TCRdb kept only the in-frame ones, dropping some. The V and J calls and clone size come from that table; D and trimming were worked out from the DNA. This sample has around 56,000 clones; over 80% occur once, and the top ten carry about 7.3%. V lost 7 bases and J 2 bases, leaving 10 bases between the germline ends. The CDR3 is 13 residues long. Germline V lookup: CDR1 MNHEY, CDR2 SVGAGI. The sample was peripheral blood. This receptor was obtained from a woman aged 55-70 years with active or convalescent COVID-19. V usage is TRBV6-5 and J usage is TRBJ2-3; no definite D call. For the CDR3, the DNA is TGTGCCAGCACCAGGCCCATCACAGATACGCAGTATTTT. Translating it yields CASTRPITDTQYF.